The next 21 T cell receptor beta chains were all read from a single sample in a study of PD-1 blockade in classical Hodgkin lymphoma (dated by TCRdb to the early 2020s). Library preparation used the immunoSEQ multiplex PCR assay. This immuneACCESS table, as held by TCRdb, lists in-frame sequences with V and J called but not all clones. Of the missing ones, under half trace to an unresolved V gene in checked studies; the others have no known cause. A total of fewer than 30,000 clones appear in this sample, over 60% of them only once. The leading ten clones occupy approximately 3.6% of the sample. The time point tag for this specimen amounts to: cycle 4 day 1 (C4D1), after less than 7 weeks of nivolumab. Relapse after autologous stem cell transplantation had occurred in all trial patients, and cohorts A, B and C were distinguished by prior brentuximab vedotin exposure. The source was peripheral blood mononuclear cells (PBMCs), collected before the fourth cycle of nivolumab. The receptors were gathered from a human donor with classical Hodgkin lymphoma.

This chain uses TRBV5-6 with TRBJ1-1; D unclear. This CDR3 contains 13 residues. CDR1 SGHDT and CDR2 YYEEEE come from the germline V gene. Trimming took off 4 bases at V and 0 bases at J, with 7 bases between the two ends. The CDR3, as DNA: TGTGCCAGCAGCCTTTCAGTGAACACTGAAGCTTTCTTT. Translation: CASSLSVNTEAFF.

On this clone: The same CDR3 arises from other DNA sequences in this sample as well. The rearrangement links TRBV7-9 to TRBJ1-1; TRBD1 agrees at 8 bases. This CDR3 spans 14 amino acids. J was trimmed by 5 bases and V by 3 bases; bases with no gene match: 5. CDR1 SEHNR and CDR2 FQNEAQ come from the germline V gene (reference sequence). CDR3 in amino acids: CASSFGQGGTEAFF. CDR3 bases: TGTGCCAGCAGCTTCGGACAGGGTGGTACTGAAGCTTTCTTT.

This clone was seen only once. This chain uses TRBV5-6 with TRBJ2-3, with D maybe TRBD2 (7 bases). This CDR3 has 18 residues. Germline lookup yields CDR1 SGHDT and CDR2 YYEEEE. The V gene lost 1 base and the J gene lost 4 bases, with 22 bases spanning the gap. The CDR3 bases are TGTGCCAGCAGCTTGTGGTGGAGGGGGGGCCAAGAGGCAGATACGCAGTATTTT. Translated: CASSLWWRGGQEADTQYF.

The V and J genes are TRBV6-5 and TRBJ2-5; the D gene is possibly TRBD2 (6 bases). V lost 2 bases and J lost 5, with 12 bases in between. CDR1 and CDR2 (germline): MNHEY, SVGAGI. The CDR3 has 14 residues. The CDR3 here is CASSYLAGSETQYF. The CDR3 region has the DNA TGTGCCAGCAGTTACCTGGCGGGATCGGAGACCCAGTACTTC.

The V and J genes are TRBV28 and TRBJ1-5; 9 bases are shared with TRBD1. CDR1 is MDHEN and CDR2 is SYDVKM in the germline V gene. This CDR3 comprises 14 residues. V shed 6 bases and J 7 bases; nucleotides not matched to a gene: 7. The CDR3 nucleotides read TGTGCCAGCAGCAAACAGGGGGCAGGACAGCCCCAGCATTTT. Translation gives CASSKQGAGQPQHF. Together with reference TRBV28 and TRBJ1-5, the CDR3 gives the full variable domain: DVKVTQSSRYLVKRTGEKVFLECVQDMDHENMFWYRQDPGLGLRLIYFSYDVKMKEKGDIPEGYSVSREKKERFSLILESASTNQTSMYLCASSKQGAGQPQHFGDGTRLSIL.

Only a few counts were recorded for this clone. The rearrangement links TRBV7-3 to TRBJ1-1; D uncertain. The CDR3 has 13 residues. With 5 bases removed from V and 2 bases from J, the gap between germline ends came to 9 bases. Germline V gives CDR1 SGHTA, CDR2 FQGTGA. CDR3 loop: CASSRQANTEAFF. In DNA form, the CDR3 reads TGTGCCAGCAGCCGCCAGGCCAACACTGAAGCTTTCTTT.

By sample share, this clone is medium-sized (0.01 to 0.1%). The genes are TRBV6-5 and TRBJ1-1; the D is unclear. Germline V gives CDR1 MNHEY, CDR2 SVGAGI. The CDR3 loop spans 10 amino acids. The V end was cut by 8 bases, the J end by 3 bases, with 4 bases between. The CDR3 loop reads CASGDTEAFF. As DNA, the CDR3 is TGTGCCAGCGGGGACACTGAAGCTTTCTTT.

This clone was observed once. The chain uses TRBV28 and TRBJ1-5; 8 bases match TRBD1. The length of the CDR3 is 17 residues. V lost 1 base and J lost 0; bases outside the gene matches: 5. The germline V gene has CDR1 MDHEN and CDR2 SYDVKM. CDR3 sequence reads: CASSLFTGGYSNQPQHF. CDR3 DNA sequence: TGTGCCAGCAGTTTATTTACAGGGGGTTATAGCAATCAGCCCCAGCATTTT.

The gene calls are TRBV6-5 and TRBJ2-7; 7 nucleotides align to TRBD1. The V segment lost 6 bases and the J segment 1 base; nucleotides outside the gene matches: 3. The CDR3 runs 13 residues. From germline, CDR1 is MNHEY and CDR2 SVGAGI. The CDR3 nucleotides are TGTGCCAGCAGGAGGGACAGTTCCTACGAGCAGTACTTC. It codes for CASRRDSSYEQYF.

The chain employs TRBV11-2 and TRBJ2-7; a weak D match, TRBD2 (5 bases). Trimming stripped 6 bases from V and 2 bases from J, with 14 bases between. The CDR3 spans 14 residues. Germline CDR1 is SGHAT and CDR2 is FQNNGV. The DNA of the CDR3 is TGTGCCAGCAGGCCTACCGGGGTCGCCTACGAGCAGTACTTC. It is translated as CASRPTGVAYEQYF.

The genes are TRBV6-4 and TRBJ2-3; 7 bases fit TRBD2. The V gene's germline CDR1 is MRHNA and CDR2 SNTAGT. The CDR3 is 16 residues long. V was clipped by 0 bases and J by 6 bases; unmatched bases: 9. CDR3 coding DNA: TGTGCCAGCAGTGACTCGGGGGGGACTCTTCGGGATACGCAGTATTTT. Translating it yields CASSDSGGTLRDTQYF.

The chain is built from TRBV10-3 and TRBJ1-6; D is perhaps TRBD1 (5 bases). Germline loops: CDR1 ENHRY, CDR2 SYGVKD. There are 13 residues in the CDR3. V lost 5 bases to trimming and J lost 6 bases, with 8 bases between them. The CDR3 loop is CAISPGSNSPLHF. As DNA, the CDR3 is TGTGCCATCAGTCCAGGGAGTAATTCACCCCTCCACTTT.

The rearrangement links TRBV6-5 to TRBJ1-2; 7 bases are a match to TRBD1. The CDR3 has 14 amino acids. Germline V gene sequence: CDR1 MNHEY, CDR2 SVGAGI. CDR3 region: CAESLQGPRSDYTF. The CDR3 DNA sequence: TGTGCTGAGTCTTTACAGGGGCCACGAAGTGACTACACCTTC.

Notes on this clone: An end of the junction does not agree with germline; a read error may underlie this. This rearrangement joins TRBV19 to TRBJ2-7; TRBD1 matches 8 bases. Germline values: CDR1 LNHDA, CDR2 SQIVND (reference sequence). The CDR3 consists of 17 residues. CDR3 DNA: TGTGCCAGTAGTATCCCCGGGCGGACAGGGACCGCTTCGGAGCAGAACTTC. Translation gives CASSIPGRTGTASEQNF.

This rearrangement joins TRBV19 to TRBJ2-1, with 7 bases lining up with TRBD2. In germline, CDR1 is LNHDA, CDR2 SQIVND (reference sequence). Trimming took 3 bases from V and 3 from J; bases not matched to a gene: 5. This CDR3 has 15 residues. The CDR3 sequence: CASSITGGVYNEQFF. For the CDR3, the DNA is TGTGCCAGTAGTATTACTGGGGGGGTCTACAATGAGCAGTTCTTC.

This clone is a singleton in its sample. V is TRBV7-3 and J is TRBJ2-1, with 9 bases aligning to TRBD1. Germline CDR1 and CDR2: SGHTA and FQGTGA. Trimming took 8 bases from V and 4 from J; bases not matched to a gene: 12. The CDR3 has 16 residues. CDR3 region: CASYPVGTGTYNEQFF. CDR3 sequence (DNA): TGTGCCAGCTACCCCGTCGGGACAGGGACATACAATGAGCAGTTCTTC.

The chain links TRBV11-2 to TRBJ1-3; TRBD1 matches 8 bases. CDR1 is SGHAT and CDR2 is FQNNGV in the germline V gene. V shed 6 bases, J shed 5 bases, and the junction held 6 bases outside the gene matches. There are 14 residues in the CDR3. CDR3 sequence (DNA): TGTGCCAGCAGTCCCCAGGGGGCTAGAAACACCATATATTTT. Translation gives CASSPQGARNTIYF.

This chain joins TRBV2 and TRBJ2-3; TRBD2 matches 11 bases. The CDR3 extends over 11 amino acids. CDR1 SNHLY and CDR2 FYNNEI come from the germline V gene. V was pared by 5 bases and J by 15 bases, with 4 bases of the junction left unmatched. The CDR3 sequence is CASSPLAGGYF. The CDR3, as DNA: TGTGCCAGCAGTCCCCTAGCGGGGGGTTATTTT. Full variable domain (outside the CDR3, taken from reference TRBV2 and TRBJ2-3): EPEVTQTPSHQVTQMGQEVILRCVPISNHLYFYWYRQILGQKVEFLVSFYNNEISEKSEIFDDQFSVERPDGSNFTLKIRSTKLEDSAMYFCASSPLAGGYFGPGTRLTVL.

The V call is TRBV5-4, the J call TRBJ2-3; 10 nucleotides line up with TRBD2. Germline-derived CDR1 and CDR2 are SGHNT and YYREEE (reference sequence). V lost 2 bases and J lost 3; bases outside the gene matches: 3. CDR3 length: 15 amino acids. CDR3 bases: TGTGCCAGCAGCTTTCCTAGCGGGGGTACAGATACGCAGTATTTT. Translation: CASSFPSGGTDTQYF.

The chain has TRBV7-2 and TRBJ2-1; D is uncertain. Trimming pared 4 bases from V and 14 bases from J, leaving 15 bases between. The CDR3 is made up of 12 amino acids. Germline CDR1 is SGHTA and CDR2 is FQGNSA. The CDR3 region has the DNA TGTGCCAGCAGCTCCCCCCACAGTCATAAGTTCTTC. Protein sequence: CASSSPHSHKFF.

This chain links TRBV28 with TRBJ2-3, with 8 bases fitting TRBD2. V gave up 6 bases and J gave up 2 bases; unmatched junction bases: 10. Germline V gene sequence: CDR1 MDHEN, CDR2 SYDVKM. The CDR3 runs 16 residues. CDR3 amino acids: CASSLIGLANTDTQYF. CDR3 sequence (DNA): TGTGCCAGCAGCTTGATCGGACTAGCAAACACAGATACGCAGTATTTT.